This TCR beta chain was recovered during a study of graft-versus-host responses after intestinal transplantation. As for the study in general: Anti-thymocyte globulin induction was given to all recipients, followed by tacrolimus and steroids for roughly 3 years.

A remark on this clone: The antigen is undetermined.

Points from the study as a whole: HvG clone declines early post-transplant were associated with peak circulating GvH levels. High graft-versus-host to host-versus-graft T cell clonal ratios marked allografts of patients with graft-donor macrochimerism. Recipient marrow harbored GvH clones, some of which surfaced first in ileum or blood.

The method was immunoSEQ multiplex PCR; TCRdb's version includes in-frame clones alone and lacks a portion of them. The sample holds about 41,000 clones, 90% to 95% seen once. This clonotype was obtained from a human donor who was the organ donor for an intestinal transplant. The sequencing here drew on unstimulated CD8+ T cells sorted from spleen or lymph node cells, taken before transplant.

The CDR3 loop reads CASSPVRGQDTQYF. In DNA, the CDR3 is TGTGCCAGCAGCCCGGTCAGGGGGCAAGATACGCAGTATTTT. The V gene is TRBV6-5, the J gene TRBJ2-3, with TRBD1 identical over 8 bases. CDR1 MNHEY and CDR2 SVGAGI come from the germline V gene. After removal of 6 bases from V and 5 bases from J, the junction contained 7 bases not matched to a gene. This CDR3 spans 14 amino acids.